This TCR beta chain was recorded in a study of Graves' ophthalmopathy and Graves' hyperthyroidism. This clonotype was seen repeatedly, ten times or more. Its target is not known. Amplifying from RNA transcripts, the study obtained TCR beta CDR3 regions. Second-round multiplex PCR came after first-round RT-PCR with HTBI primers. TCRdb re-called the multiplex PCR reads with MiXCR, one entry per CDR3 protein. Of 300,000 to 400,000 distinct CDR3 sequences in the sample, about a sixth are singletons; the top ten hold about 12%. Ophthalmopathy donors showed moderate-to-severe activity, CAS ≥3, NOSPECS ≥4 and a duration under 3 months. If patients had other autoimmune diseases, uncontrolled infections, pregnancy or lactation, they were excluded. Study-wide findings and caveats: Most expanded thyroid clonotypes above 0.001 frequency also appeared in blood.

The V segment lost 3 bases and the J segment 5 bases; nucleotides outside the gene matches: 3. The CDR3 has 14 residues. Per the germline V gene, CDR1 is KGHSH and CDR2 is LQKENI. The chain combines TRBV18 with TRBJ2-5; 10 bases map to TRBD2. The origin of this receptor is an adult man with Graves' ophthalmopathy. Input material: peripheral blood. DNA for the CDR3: TGTGCCAGCTCACCCGGGACTAGCGAGGAGACCCAGTACTTC. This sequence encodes CASSPGTSEETQYF. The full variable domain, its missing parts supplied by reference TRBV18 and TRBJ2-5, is NAGVMQNPRHLVRRRGQEARLRCSPMKGHSHVYWYRQLPEEGLKFMVYLQKENIIDESGMPKERFSAEFPKEGPSILRIQQVVRGDSAAYFCASSPGTSEETQYFGPGTRLLVL.